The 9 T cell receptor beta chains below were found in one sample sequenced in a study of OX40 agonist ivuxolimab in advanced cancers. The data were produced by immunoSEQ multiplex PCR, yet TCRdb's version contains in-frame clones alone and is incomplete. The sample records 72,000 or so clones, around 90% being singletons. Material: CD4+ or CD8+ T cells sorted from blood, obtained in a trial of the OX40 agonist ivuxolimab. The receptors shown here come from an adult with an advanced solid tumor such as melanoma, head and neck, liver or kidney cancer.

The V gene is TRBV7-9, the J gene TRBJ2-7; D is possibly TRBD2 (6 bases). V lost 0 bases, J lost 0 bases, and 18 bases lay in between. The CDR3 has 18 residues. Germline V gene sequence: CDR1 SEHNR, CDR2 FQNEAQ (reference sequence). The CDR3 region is CASSLAKASSGSSYEQYF. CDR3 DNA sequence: TGTGCCAGCAGCTTAGCGAAGGCGTCATCCGGGAGCTCCTACGAGCAGTACTTC.

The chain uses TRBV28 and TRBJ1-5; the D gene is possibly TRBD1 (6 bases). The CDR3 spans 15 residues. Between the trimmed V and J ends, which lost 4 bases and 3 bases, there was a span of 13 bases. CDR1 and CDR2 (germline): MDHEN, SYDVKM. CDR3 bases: TGTGCCAGCAGTTCCGTGGACAGAGACAATCAGCCCCAGCATTTT. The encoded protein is CASSSVDRDNQPQHF.

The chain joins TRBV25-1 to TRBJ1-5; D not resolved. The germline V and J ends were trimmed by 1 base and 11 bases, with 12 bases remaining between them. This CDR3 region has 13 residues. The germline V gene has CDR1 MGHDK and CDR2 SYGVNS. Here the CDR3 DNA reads TGTGCCAGCAGTGAATTCGGGCCCTCAGCCCAGCATTTT. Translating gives CASSEFGPSAQHF.

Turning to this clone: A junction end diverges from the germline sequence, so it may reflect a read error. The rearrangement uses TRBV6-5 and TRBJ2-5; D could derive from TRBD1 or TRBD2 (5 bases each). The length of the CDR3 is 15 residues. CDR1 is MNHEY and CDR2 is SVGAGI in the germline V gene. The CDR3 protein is CASSYSTGPQGTQYF. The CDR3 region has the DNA TGTGCCAGCAGTTACTCAACGGGACCCCAAGGGACCCAGTACTTC.

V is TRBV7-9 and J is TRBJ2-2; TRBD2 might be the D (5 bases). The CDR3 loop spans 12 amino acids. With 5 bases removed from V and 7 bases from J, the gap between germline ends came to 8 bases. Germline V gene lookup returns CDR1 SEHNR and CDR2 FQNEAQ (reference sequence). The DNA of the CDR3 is TGTGCCAGCAGCCTCGGACTCGGGGAGCTGTTTTTT. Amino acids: CASSLGLGELFF.

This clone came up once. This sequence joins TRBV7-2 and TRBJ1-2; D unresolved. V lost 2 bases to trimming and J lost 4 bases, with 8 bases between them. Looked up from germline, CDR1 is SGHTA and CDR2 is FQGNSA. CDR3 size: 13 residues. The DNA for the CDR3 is TGTGCCAGCAGCTTAACTACAGCCTATGGCTACACCTTC. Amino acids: CASSLTTAYGYTF.

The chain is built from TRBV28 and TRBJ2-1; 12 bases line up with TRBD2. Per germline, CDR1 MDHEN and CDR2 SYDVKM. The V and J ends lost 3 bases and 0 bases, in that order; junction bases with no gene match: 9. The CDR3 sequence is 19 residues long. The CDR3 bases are TGTGCCAGCAGTTTCTTCCTAGCGGGGGGGCCGCTCTCCTACAATGAGCAGTTCTTC. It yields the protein CASSFFLAGGPLSYNEQFF.

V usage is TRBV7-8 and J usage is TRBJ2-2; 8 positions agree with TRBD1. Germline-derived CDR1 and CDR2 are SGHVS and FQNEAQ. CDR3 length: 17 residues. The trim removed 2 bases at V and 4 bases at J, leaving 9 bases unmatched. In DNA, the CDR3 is TGTGCCAGCAGCTTAAGAAGGACAGGGATTAGCACCGGGGAGCTGTTTTTT. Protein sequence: CASSLRRTGISTGELFF.

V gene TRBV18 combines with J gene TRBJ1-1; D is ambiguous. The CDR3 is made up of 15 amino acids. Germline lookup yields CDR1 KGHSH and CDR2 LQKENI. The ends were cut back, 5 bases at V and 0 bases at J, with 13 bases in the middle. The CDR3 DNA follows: TGTGCCAGCTCATCGGGCGCGGGGATGAACACTGAAGCTTTCTTT. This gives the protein CASSSGAGMNTEAFF.